This TCR beta chain was observed in a study of blood T cell repertoires in COVID-19 (dated by TCRdb to the early 2020s). About the investigation overall: Samples covering the acute and convalescent phases of COVID-19 were provided by collaborators in the United States, Italy and Spain. Where HLA class I and class II types were available, the types were taken from metadata supplied by the sample provider, not from assay-based typing. A freely available public database, intended as a resource for researchers studying the immune response to SARS-CoV-2, is where the repertoires were released. The samples were drawn from the first 160 participants of the ongoing ImmuneRACE study and from roughly 1,300 subjects provided by 6 global collaborators. A de-identified subject ID, COVID-19 status, age in years and sex were almost always included in the sample metadata. Subjects who had been exposed to COVID-19, were actively infected with it, or had recovered from it provided the deeply sampled blood TCRbeta repertoires that made up the dataset. The prospective study material was composed of cDNA or gDNA derived from T cells, B-cell-depleted T cells, or PBMCs.

Broad study findings and their caveats: How much clinical and demographic metadata was included differed by source and by participant, and the metadata was provided uncurated.

TCRbeta CDR3 regions were amplified from genomic DNA using the immunoSEQ Assay, a bias-controlled multiplex PCR. For the original study's pipeline: The number of nucleated cells in each sample was estimated from the amplification of reference gene primers within the assay. To quantify the absolute abundance of each unique TCRbeta CDR3 rearrangement, sequence reads were collapsed and filtered. For each sample, productive Simpson clonality was calculated by taking the square root of Simpson's diversity index across productive rearrangements. TCRdb carries this immuneACCESS record with in-frame sequences only. Its versions omit some clonotypes, under half of them owing to an unresolved V gene in the studies checked, with the rest unexplained. V, J and clone size reflect that table, while D and trimming were determined from the DNA. The sample yields approximately 120,000 clones; approximately 90% were counted once. 0.95% to 1.3% of the sample is held by the ten biggest clonotypes.

The collaborating institutions used their own protocols to collect whole blood in K2EDTA tubes. For TCRbeta analysis, collaborators shipped samples as frozen whole blood, isolated PBMCs, or DNA extracted from either of those sample types. In this sample, this clone turned up once. It has no known antigen specificity. It has no much larger one-base neighbor in the sample; base qualities were not kept. The CDR3, cysteine through phenylalanine, is 15 amino acids long. The only DNA kept is the CDR3, 45 bases in frame from the first base. CDR1 and CDR2 are drawn from the germline V gene (reference sequence): MNHEY, SMNVEV. Relative to germline, V is missing 7 bases and J is missing 6 bases, with 13 bases of the junction outside any gene match.

The sample taken for sequencing was peripheral blood. This sequence uses TRBV27 and TRBJ1-2, with 8 junctional bases fitting TRBD1. The clonotype originates from a human donor in a cohort sampled during active COVID-19. For the CDR3, the sequence is CASTRPGQGADGYTF. The base sequence is TGTGCCAGCACCCGGCCCGGGCAGGGGGCTGATGGCTACACCTTC.